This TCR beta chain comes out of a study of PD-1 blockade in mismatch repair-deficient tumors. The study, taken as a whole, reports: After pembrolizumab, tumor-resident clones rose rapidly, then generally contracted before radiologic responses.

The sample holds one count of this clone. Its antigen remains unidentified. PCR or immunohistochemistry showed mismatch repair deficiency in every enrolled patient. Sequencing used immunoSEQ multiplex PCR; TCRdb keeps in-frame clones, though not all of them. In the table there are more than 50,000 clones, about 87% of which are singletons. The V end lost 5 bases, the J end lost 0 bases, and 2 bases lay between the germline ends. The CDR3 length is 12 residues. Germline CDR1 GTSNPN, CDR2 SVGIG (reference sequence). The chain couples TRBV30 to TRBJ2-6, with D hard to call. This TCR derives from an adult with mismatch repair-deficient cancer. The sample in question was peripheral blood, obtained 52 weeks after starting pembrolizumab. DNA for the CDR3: TGTGCCTGGGACTCTGGGGCCAACGTCCTGACTTTC. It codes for CAWDSGANVLTF.